This T cell receptor (beta chain) was documented in a study of blood T cells in healthy people across ages. The CDR3 runs to 14 residues. Trimming took 6 bases from V and 8 from J; bases not matched to a gene: 15. Germline V CDR1 and CDR2: DFQATT, SNEGSKA (reference sequence). The study recruited healthy Caucasian donors from Russia who were aged about 6 to 90. The authors extracted at least 6 micrograms of total RNA per sample. Findings and limits, study-wide: Unsorted PBMCs ruled out conclusive naive versus antigen-experienced comparison.

As to this clonotype: What it binds is not known.

Then a second PCR, running roughly 7 to 11 cycles, was carried out with a sample-barcoded 5' primer and a J-beta primer mix. TCRdb re-called the 5' RACE reads through MiXCR, storing one row per CDR3 protein. The repertoire has about 1.8 million distinct CDR3 sequences, about 50% of them found once; the top ten carry more than 2%. The TCR was taken from a middle-aged woman in good health. V and J are TRBV20-1 and TRBJ1-2, with 7 bases identical to TRBD1. Sequenced input: blood. The DNA of the CDR3 is TGCAGTGCCCCCGACAGGGAATTTGTTCGGGGCTACACCTTC. It encodes CSAPDREFVRGYTF.